The TCR beta chain described here comes from a study of cytomegalovirus exposure and HLA in healthy donors. Some clones are missing from TCRdb's copy, which holds only in-frame ones; the method was immunoSEQ multiplex PCR. In the table there are under 200,000 clones, about 81% of which are singletons. Looked up from germline, CDR1 is SQVTM and CDR2 is ANQGSEA. V shed 5 bases and J 2 bases; nucleotides not matched to a gene: 6. The CDR3 is made up of 15 amino acids. Source material: PBMCs. The rearrangement joins TRBV29-1 to TRBJ1-2; the match to TRBD1 covers 12 bases. The clonotype originates from a woman in her 30s in good health and CMV-seronegative. DNA of the CDR3: TGCAGCGTTTCCGGGACAGGGGGCTCAAACTATGGCTACACCTTC. Translated: CSVSGTGGSNYGYTF.